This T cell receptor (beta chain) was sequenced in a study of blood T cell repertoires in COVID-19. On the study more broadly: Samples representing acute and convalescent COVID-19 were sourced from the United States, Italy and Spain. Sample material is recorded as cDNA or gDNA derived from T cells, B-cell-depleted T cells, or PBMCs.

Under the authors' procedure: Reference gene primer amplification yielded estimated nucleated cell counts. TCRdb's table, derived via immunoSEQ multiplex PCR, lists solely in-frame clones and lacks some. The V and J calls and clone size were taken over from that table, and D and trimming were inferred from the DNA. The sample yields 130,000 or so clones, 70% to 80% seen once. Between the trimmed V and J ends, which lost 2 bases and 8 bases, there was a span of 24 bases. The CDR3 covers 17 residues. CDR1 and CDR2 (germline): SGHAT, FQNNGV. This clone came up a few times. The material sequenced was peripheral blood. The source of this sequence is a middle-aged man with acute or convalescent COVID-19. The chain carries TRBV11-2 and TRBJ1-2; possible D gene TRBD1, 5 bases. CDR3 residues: CASSLLTGRKGAGGYTF. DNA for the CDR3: TGTGCCAGCAGCTTATTGACGGGGAGGAAAGGGGCAGGGGGCTACACCTTC.